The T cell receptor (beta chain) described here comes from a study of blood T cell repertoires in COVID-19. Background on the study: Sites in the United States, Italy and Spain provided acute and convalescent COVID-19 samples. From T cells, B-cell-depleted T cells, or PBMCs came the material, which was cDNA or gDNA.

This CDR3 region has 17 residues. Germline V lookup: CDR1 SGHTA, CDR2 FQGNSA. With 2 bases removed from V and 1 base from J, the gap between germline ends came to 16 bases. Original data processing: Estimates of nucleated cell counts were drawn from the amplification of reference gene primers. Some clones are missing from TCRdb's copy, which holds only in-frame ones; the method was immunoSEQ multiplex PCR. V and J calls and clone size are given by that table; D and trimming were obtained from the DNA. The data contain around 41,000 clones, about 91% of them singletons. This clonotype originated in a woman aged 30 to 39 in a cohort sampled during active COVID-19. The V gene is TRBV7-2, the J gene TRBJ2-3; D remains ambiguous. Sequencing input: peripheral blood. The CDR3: CASSLNGWSFGTDTQYF. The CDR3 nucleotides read TGTGCCAGCAGCTTAAACGGGTGGTCGTTTGGCACAGATACGCAGTATTTT.